This is a list of T cell receptor beta chains from one sample in a study of PD-1 blockade in mismatch repair-deficient tumors. Repertoires were generated with immunoSEQ multiplex PCR, while TCRdb's copy carries only in-frame clones and drops some. The sample contains more than 40,000 clones, roughly 80% of which appear only once. The specimen comprised peripheral blood, sampled approximately 18 weeks after starting pembrolizumab. These receptors came from an adult with mismatch repair-deficient cancer. CDR3s include the opening cysteine and the closing phenylalanine or tryptophan. The D gene is left open where the match is weak. Clone size is stated in some rows and not others, as once, few, many or a class when expanded.

abundance | j_gene | v_gene | d_gene | CDR3aa | CDR3nt
- | TRBJ1-2 | TRBV30 | - | CAGNRGFNYGYTF | TGTGCCGGCAACCGGGGATTTAACTATGGCTACACCTTC
- | TRBJ2-6 | TRBV30 | - | CAWNSASGANVLTF | TGTGCCTGGAACTCAGCATCTGGGGCCAACGTCCTGACTTTC
- | TRBJ2-7 | TRBV19 | TRBD2 | CASSSLAGERAPEQYF | TGTGCCAGTAGCTCCCTAGCGGGAGAAAGGGCCCCCGAGCAGTACTTC
- | TRBJ2-5 | TRBV30 | - | CAWRGPGRETQYF | TGTGCCTGGAGGGGGCCGGGCAGAGAGACCCAGTACTTC
once | TRBJ2-1 | TRBV11-2 | - | CASSEPRGRKDNEQFF | TGTGCCAGCAGCGAACCCCGGGGGCGAAAGGACAATGAGCAGTTCTTC
- | TRBJ2-3 | TRBV7-2 | TRBD2 | CASSLPASGRGTDTQYF | TGTGCCAGCAGCTTACCAGCTAGCGGGAGGGGCACAGATACGCAGTATTTT
- | TRBJ2-7 | TRBV4-1 | - | CASSPTLGSYEQYF | TGCGCCAGCAGCCCTACCTTGGGCTCCTACGAGCAGTACTTC
- | TRBJ1-2 | TRBV6-5 | - | CATLMGRGYGYTF | TGTGCCACCCTTATGGGCAGGGGATACGGCTACACCTTC
- | TRBJ2-1 | TRBV1 | - | CTSSQDRYPGTSGSNDNEQFF | TGCACCAGCAGCCAAGATCGGTACCCCGGGACTAGCGGGAGTAACGACAATGAGCAGTTCTTC
- | TRBJ2-1 | TRBV11-3 | - | CASSGASEYNEQFF | TGTGCCAGCAGCGGAGCTAGCGAGTACAATGAGCAGTTCTTC
- | TRBJ2-7 | TRBV5-6 | TRBD2 | CASSPVSGRESYEQYF | TGTGCCAGCAGCCCCGTCAGCGGGAGAGAATCCTACGAGCAGTACTTC
- | TRBJ2-7 | TRBV7-6 | - | CASSQRGGGNDEQYF | TGTGCCAGCAGCCAGAGGGGTGGGGGCAACGACGAGCAGTACTTC